This T cell receptor (beta chain) derives from a study of blood T cell repertoires in COVID-19. The CDR3 extends over 13 amino acids. CDR1 GTSNPN and CDR2 SVGIG come from the germline V gene (reference sequence). The V gene lost 5 bases and the J gene lost 1 base, with 11 bases spanning the gap. The protocol was immunoSEQ multiplex PCR, while the TCRdb copy is restricted to in-frame clones and leaves out a portion. Here the sample spans some 360,000 clones, 80% to 90% being singletons. Source material: peripheral blood. The V call is TRBV30, the J call TRBJ1-2, with TRBD1 as a possible D gene (6 bases). This clonotype originated in an older woman with COVID-19, enrolled during active disease. CDR3 coding DNA: TGTGCCTGGTATCCGGACAGTAACTATGGCTACACCTTC. This sequence encodes CAWYPDSNYGYTF.